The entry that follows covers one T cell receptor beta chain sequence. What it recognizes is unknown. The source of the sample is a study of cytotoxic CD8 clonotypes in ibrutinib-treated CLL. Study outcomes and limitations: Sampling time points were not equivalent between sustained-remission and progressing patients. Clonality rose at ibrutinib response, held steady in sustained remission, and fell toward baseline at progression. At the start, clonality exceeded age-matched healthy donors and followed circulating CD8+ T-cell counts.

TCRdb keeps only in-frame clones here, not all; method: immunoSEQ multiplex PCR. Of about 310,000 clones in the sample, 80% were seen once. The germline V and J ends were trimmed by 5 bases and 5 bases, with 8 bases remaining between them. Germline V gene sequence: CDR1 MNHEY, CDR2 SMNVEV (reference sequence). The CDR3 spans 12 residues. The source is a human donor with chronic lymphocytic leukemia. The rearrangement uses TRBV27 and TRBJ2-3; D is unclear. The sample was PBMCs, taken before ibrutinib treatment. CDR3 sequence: CASSPRLDTQYF. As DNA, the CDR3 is TGTGCCAGCAGTCCCCGTTTAGATACGCAGTATTTT.